This TCR beta chain derives from a study of blood T cell repertoires in COVID-19. About the study: Sites across the United States, Italy and Spain contributed samples from acute and convalescent COVID-19. In each case, the material was cDNA or gDNA derived from T cells, B-cell-depleted T cells, or PBMCs.

Seattle patient enrollment occurred during active infection, with longitudinal follow-up thereafter. The CDR3 extends over 15 amino acids. Trimming pared 3 bases from V and 3 bases from J, leaving 15 bases between. The germline gives CDR1 LNHDA, CDR2 SQIVND (reference sequence). Original processing methods: How many nucleated cells were present was estimated from reference gene primer amplification. Clones were sequenced by immunoSEQ multiplex PCR, and TCRdb holds only the in-frame ones, with some missing. V, J and clone size derive from that table, while D and trimming were established from the DNA sequence. The data hold roughly 100,000 clones, with about four fifths observed a single time.

What was sequenced was peripheral blood. This sequence joins TRBV19 and TRBJ2-7; perhaps TRBD1 as D (7 bases). This TCR was recovered from an elderly man with COVID-19, enrolled during active disease. CDR3 bases: TGTGCCAGTAGTATTCTGCCAGGGGGGTACTACGAGCAGTACTTC. Translated: CASSILPGGYYEQYF.